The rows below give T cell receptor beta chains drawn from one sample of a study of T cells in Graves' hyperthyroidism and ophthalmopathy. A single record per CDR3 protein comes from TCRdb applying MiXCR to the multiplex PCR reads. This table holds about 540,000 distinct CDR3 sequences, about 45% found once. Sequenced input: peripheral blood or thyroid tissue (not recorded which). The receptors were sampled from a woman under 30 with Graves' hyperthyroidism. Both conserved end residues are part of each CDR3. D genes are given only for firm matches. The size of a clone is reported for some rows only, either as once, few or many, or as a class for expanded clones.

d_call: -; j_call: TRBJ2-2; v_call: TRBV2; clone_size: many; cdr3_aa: CASKNRGGRPGELFF; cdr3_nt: TGTGCCAGCAAAAACAGAGGAGGGCGCCCCGGGGAGCTGTTTTTT
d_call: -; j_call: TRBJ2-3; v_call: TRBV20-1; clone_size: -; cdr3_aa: CSASTGTDTQYF; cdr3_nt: TGCAGTGCGTCGACAGGAACAGATACGCAGTATTTT
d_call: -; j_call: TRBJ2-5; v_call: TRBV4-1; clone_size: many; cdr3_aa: CASSQDFFRKTQYF; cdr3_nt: TGCGCCAGCAGCCAAGATTTTTTTCGGAAGACCCAGTACTTC
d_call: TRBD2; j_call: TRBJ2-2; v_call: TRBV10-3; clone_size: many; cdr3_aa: CAISSSGRAVGELFF; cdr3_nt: TGTGCCATCAGTTCTAGCGGGAGGGCCGTCGGGGAGCTGTTTTTT
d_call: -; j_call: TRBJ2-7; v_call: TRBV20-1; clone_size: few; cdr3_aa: CSATALAGNFYEQYF; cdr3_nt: TGCAGTGCCACCGCCTTGGCAGGCAATTTCTACGAGCAGTACTTC
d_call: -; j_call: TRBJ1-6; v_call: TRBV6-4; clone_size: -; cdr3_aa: CASSSLAGVVYSPLHF; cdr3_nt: TGTGCCAGCAGTTCACTAGCGGGAGTTGTTTATTCACCCCTCCACTTT
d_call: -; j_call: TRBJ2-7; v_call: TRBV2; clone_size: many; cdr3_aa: CATRGAEQYF; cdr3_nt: TGTGCCACAAGGGGTGCCGAGCAGTACTTC
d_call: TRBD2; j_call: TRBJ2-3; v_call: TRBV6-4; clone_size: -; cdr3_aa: CASRATSGSADTQYF; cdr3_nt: TGTGCCAGCAGGGCGACTAGCGGGAGCGCAGATACGCAGTATTTT
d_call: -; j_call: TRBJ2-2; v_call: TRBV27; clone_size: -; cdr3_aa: CASGAINRAGGELFF; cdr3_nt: TGTGCCAGCGGTGCGATTAACAGGGCGGGCGGGGAGCTGTTTTTT
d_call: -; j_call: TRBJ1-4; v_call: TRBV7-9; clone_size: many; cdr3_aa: CASSLASWPGHEKLFF; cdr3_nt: TGTGCCAGCAGCTTAGCTAGTTGGCCTGGACATGAAAAACTGTTTTTT
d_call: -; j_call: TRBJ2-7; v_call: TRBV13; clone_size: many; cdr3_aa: CASSEGIRAYEQYF; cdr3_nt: TGTGCCAGCAGCGAGGGGATCCGCGCCTACGAGCAGTACTTC
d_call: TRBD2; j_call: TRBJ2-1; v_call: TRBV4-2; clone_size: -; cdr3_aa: CASSHGLAVHNEQFF; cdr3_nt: TGTGCCAGCAGCCATGGACTAGCGGTCCACAATGAGCAGTTCTTC
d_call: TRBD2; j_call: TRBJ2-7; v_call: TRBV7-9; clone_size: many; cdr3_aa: CASIRSAGRSYEQYF; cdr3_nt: TGTGCCAGCATCAGGTCTGCCGGGAGGTCCTACGAGCAGTACTTC
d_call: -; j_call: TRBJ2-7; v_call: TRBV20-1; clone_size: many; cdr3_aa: CSARDQAGVYEQYF; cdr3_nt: TGCAGTGCTAGAGATCAGGCAGGGGTCTACGAGCAGTACTTC
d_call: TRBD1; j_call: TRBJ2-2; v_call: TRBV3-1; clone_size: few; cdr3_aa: CASSPGTGGFGELFF; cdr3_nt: TGTGCCAGCAGCCCCGGGACAGGGGGCTTCGGGGAGCTGTTTTTT
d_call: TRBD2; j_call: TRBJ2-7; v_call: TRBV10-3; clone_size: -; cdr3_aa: CAIRLAFFYNEQYF; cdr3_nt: TGTGCCATCAGACTAGCGTTTTTCTACAATGAGCAGTACTTC
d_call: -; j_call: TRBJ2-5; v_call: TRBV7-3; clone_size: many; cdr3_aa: CASSQGGSTSETQYF; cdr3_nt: TGTGCCAGCAGCCAAGGGGGATCCACGTCAGAGACCCAGTACTTC
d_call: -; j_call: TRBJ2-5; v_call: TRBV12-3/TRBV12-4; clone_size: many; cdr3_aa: CASTGAVETQYF; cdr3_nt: TGTGCCAGCACGGGGGCTGTGGAGACCCAGTACTTC
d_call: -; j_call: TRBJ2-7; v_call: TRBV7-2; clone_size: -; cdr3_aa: CASSPSRPGEQYF; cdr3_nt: TGTGCCAGCAGCCCCAGTAGACCAGGGGAGCAGTACTTC
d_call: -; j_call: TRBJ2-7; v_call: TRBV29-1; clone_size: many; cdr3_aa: CSVASAQGIPYEQYF; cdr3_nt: TGCAGCGTTGCATCAGCACAGGGTATACCCTACGAGCAGTACTTC
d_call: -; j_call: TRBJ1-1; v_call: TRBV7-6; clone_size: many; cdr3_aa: CASSSSWGHGEAFF; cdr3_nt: TGTGCCAGCAGCTCGTCGTGGGGACACGGTGAAGCTTTCTTT
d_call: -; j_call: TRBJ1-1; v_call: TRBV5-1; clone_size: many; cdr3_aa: CASSPQTRITEAFF; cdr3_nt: TGCGCCAGCAGCCCCCAAACGAGGATCACTGAAGCTTTCTTT
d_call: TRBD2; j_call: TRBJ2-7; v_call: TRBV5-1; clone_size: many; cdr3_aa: CASSPRRGAGGSYEQYF; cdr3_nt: TGCGCCAGCAGCCCGCGAAGAGGGGCGGGAGGTTCCTACGAGCAGTACTTC
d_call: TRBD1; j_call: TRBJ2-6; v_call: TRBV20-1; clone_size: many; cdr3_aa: CSAKGTGGASGANVLTF; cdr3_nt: TGCAGTGCTAAGGGGACAGGGGGCGCTTCAGGGGCCAACGTCCTGACTTTC
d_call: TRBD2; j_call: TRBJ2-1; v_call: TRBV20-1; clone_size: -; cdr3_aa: CSTIVAGGGNEQFF; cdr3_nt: TGCAGTACCATTGTTGCGGGAGGTGGAAATGAGCAGTTCTTC
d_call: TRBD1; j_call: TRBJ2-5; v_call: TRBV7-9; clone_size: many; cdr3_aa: CASSMDRGRKETQYF; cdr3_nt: TGTGCCAGCAGCATGGACAGGGGGCGGAAAGAGACCCAGTACTTC
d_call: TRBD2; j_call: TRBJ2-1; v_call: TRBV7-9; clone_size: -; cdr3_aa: CASSWSGTYPPQFF; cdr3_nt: TGTGCCAGCAGCTGGAGCGGGACCTATCCCCCTCAGTTCTTC